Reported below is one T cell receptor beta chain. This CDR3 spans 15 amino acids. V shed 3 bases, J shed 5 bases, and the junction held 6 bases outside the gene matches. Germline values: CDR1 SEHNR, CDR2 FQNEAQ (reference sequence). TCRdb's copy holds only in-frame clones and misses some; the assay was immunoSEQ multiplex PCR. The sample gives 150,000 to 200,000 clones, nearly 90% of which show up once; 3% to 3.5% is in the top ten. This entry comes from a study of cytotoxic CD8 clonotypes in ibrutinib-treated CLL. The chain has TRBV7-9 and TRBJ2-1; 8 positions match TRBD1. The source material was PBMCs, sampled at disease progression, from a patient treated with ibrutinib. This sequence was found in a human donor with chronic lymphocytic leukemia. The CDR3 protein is CASSFKGQVHNEQFF. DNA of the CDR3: TGTGCCAGCAGCTTTAAGGGACAGGTCCACAATGAGCAGTTCTTC. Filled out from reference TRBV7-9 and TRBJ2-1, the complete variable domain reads DTGVSQNPRHKITKRGQNVTFRCDPISEHNRLYWYRQTLGQGPEFLTYFQNEAQLEKSRLLSDRFSAERPKGSFSTLEIQRTEQGDSAMYLCASSFKGQVHNEQFFGPGTRLTVL.